The present T cell receptor (beta chain) was sequenced within a study of beta chain features in type 1 diabetes. Study outcomes and limitations: Patients with Type 1 diabetes showed moderately but significantly shorter TCRB CDR3s in all four CD4+ subsets.

Purities in excess of 95% were seen in all sorted populations. Expressed TCRB transcripts were sequenced because the isolated RNA had all been reverse transcribed beforehand. The data were produced by immunoSEQ multiplex PCR, yet TCRdb's version contains in-frame clones alone and is incomplete. The data contain about 660,000 clones, about 14% of them seen just once; the ten biggest clones take up approximately 0.042%. The CDR3 loop spans 14 amino acids. The V end lost 3 bases, the J end lost 1 base, and 9 bases lay between the germline ends. From germline, CDR1 is SNHLY and CDR2 FYNNEI. A few counts support this clone. The antigen is not known.

Specimen: naive CD4+ T cells from blood. The receptor comes from a man younger than 35 with type 1 diabetes. V usage is TRBV2 and J usage is TRBJ1-1; tentatively, D is TRBD1 (5 bases). The CDR3 loop reads CASSEGLSNTEAFF. As DNA, the CDR3 is TGTGCCAGCAGTGAGGGACTTTCGAACACTGAAGCTTTCTTT.